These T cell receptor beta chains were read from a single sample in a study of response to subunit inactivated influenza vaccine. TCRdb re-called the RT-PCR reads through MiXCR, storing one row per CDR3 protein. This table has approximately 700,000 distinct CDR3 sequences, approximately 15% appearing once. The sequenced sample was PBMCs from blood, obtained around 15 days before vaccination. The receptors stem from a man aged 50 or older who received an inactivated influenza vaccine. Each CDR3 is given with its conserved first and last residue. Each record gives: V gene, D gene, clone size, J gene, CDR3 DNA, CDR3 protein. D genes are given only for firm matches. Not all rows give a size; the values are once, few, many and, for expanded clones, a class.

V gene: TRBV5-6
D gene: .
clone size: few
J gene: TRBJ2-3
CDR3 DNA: TGTGCCAGCAGCTTGGACCCCCTGTTTGTCGCTGATTTTAGCACAGATACGCAGTATTTT
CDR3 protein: CASSLDPLFVADFSTDTQYF

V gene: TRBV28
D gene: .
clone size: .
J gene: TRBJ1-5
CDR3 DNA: TGTGCCAGCAGCAGGGGTGAGGGCAATCAGCCCCAGCATTTT
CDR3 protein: CASSRGEGNQPQHF

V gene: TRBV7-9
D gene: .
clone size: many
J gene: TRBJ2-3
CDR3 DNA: TGTGCCAGCAGCTTCAACAGGGCCCCAATGGGGGATACGCAGTATTTT
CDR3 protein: CASSFNRAPMGDTQYF

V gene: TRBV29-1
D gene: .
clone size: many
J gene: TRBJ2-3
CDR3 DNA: TGCAGCGTCTCTGGGGCAGATACGCAGTATTTT
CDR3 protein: CSVSGADTQYF

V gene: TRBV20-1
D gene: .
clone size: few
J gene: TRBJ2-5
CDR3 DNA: TGCAGTGCTAGACAGGGCTCAGAGACCCAGTACTTC
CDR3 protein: CSARQGSETQYF

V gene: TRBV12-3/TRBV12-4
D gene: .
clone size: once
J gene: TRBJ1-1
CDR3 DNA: TGTGCCAGCAGGAGCAGGGACTACACTGAAGCTTTCTTT
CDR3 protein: CASRSRDYTEAFF

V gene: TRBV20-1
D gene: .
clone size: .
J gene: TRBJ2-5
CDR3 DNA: TGCAGTGCTCGCGAGAACACGAACCAACCGAACTTC
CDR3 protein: CSARENTNQPNF

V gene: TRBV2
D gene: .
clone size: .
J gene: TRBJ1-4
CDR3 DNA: TGTGCCGGGTTCCGAGGGCGTAATGAAAAACTGTTTTTT
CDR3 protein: CAGFRGRNEKLFF

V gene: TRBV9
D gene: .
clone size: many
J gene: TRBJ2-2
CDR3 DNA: TGTGCCAGCAGCGTAGGGCTGTCGGGGCTAGACACCGGGGAGCTGTTTTTT
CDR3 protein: CASSVGLSGLDTGELFF

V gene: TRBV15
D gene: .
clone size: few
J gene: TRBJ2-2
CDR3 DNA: TGTGCCACCAGCAGAGATCGGACCAGGGGGGCCGGGGAGCTGTTTTTT
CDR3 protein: CATSRDRTRGAGELFF

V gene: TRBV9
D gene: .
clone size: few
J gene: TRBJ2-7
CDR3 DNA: TGTGCCAGCAGCGTAGGGGTGGGAAGCGTCTACGAGCAGTACTTC
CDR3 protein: CASSVGVGSVYEQYF